This T cell receptor beta chain was captured by sequencing in a study of blood T cells in healthy people across ages. The germline gives CDR1 MDHEN, CDR2 SYDVKM. Trimming took off 8 bases at V and 6 bases at J, with 17 bases between the two ends. The CDR3 totals 14 residues. The donors, aged about 6 to 95, were healthy Caucasians from Russia. A second 7 to 11 cycle PCR used barcoded and J-beta primers. Each CDR3 protein gets one entry after TCRdb re-called the 5' RACE reads with MiXCR. Seen here are nearly 800,000 distinct CDR3 sequences, roughly 50% observed once, and the top ten hold under 30%. Comments on this clonotype: As yet, its antigen is unknown.

Study-wide points: Measured against age, TCR beta diversity per million T cells decreased in a roughly linear manner. In the absence of known donor CMV status, changes in expanded clonotypes were possibly confounded.

The chain couples TRBV28 to TRBJ1-5; D ambiguous. The sample comprised blood. This TCR came from a man aged 35-49 years in good health. The CDR3 sequence: CASASPRRIQPQHF. The CDR3 nucleotides read TGTGCCAGCGCCTCTCCCCGTCGGATTCAGCCCCAGCATTTT.